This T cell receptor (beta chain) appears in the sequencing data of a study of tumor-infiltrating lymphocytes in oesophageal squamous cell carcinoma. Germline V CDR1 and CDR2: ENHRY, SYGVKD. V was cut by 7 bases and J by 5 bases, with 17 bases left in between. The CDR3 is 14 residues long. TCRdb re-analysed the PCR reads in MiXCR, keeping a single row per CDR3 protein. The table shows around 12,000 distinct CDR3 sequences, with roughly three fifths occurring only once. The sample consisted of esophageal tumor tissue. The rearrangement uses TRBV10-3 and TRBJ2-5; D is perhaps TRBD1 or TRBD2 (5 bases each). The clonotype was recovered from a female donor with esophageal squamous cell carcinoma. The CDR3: CAIKGTSFSETQYF. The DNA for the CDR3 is TGTGCCATCAAAGGGACGTCTTTTTCGGAGACCCAGTACTTC.